Below, 3 T cell receptor beta chains from the same sample are listed, as sequenced in a study of stem cell transplantation in POMP-related autoinflammatory disease. Some clones are missing from TCRdb's copy, which holds only in-frame ones; the method was immunoSEQ multiplex PCR. Seen here are 68,000 or so clones, roughly 93% observed once, and the top ten hold around 0.72%. Sequences were derived from CD4+ T cells from PBMCs, sampled after stem cell transplantation. These receptors were collected from a human patient with POMP-related autoinflammation and immune dysregulation (PRAID). Some T cells may have originated in the graft donor.

The chain couples TRBV28 to TRBJ1-3; D is uncertain. Germline CDR1 reads MDHEN; CDR2 reads SYDVKM. The CDR3 totals 13 residues. Trimming left V 6 bases short and J 8 bases short, with 14 bases between. The CDR3 here is CASSHPVRHTIYF. The DNA of the CDR3 is TGTGCCAGCAGCCACCCTGTGAGGCACACCATATATTTT.

DNA of the CDR3: TGTGCCAGCAAAGACCGCGCGCACTATGGCTACACCTTC. It yields the protein CASKDRAHYGYTF. The rearrangement links TRBV6-5 to TRBJ1-2; D remains ambiguous. This CDR3 has 13 residues. Trimming took off 7 bases at V and 3 bases at J, with 12 bases between the two ends. The germline V gene has CDR1 MNHEY and CDR2 SVGAGI.

The chain uses TRBV5-6 and TRBJ2-5, with D possibly matching TRBD1 (5 bases). Deletions cut 4 bases from V and 1 base from J, with 8 bases between. Germline V CDR1 and CDR2: SGHDT, YYEEEE. This CDR3 comprises 13 residues. The CDR3 DNA is TGTGCCAGCAGCCCCAGGGTCCAAGAGACCCAGTACTTC. This encodes CASSPRVQETQYF.